This TCR beta chain is drawn from a study of shared clonotypes between healthy human individuals. Turning to the study itself: Aged 18 to 49, the donors were a couple of women and a few men. CD8 memory received one plate per donor, CD8 naive two, CD4 memory three and CD4 naive three.

Trimming removed 5 bases from V and 6 bases from J, with 10 bases in between. The CDR3 loop spans 12 amino acids. Germline-derived CDR1 and CDR2 are SGHNT and YENEEA. Healthy HIV-negative adults without recent acute infections or vaccinations served as donors. Each sample came from a Caucasian adult donor living in Nashville, Tennessee. The method was immunoSEQ multiplex PCR; TCRdb's version includes in-frame clones alone and lacks a portion of them. This table holds over a million clones, 70% to 80% found once. The sample was memory CD4+ T cells from PBMCs. Subset: CD45RA-negative fraction. The clonotype comes from a man younger than 30 in good health. Some clones in this sample may be carry-over from other donors' samples. The J gene is TRBJ1-1, the V gene TRBV11-3; D remains unclear. The CDR3 spells CASSQREAEAFF. The CDR3 DNA is TGTGCCAGCAGCCAAAGGGAGGCTGAAGCTTTCTTT.